This T cell receptor (beta chain) was retrieved from a study of Ad26.COV2.S vaccination and SARS-CoV-2 variants. Overall study findings and caveats: Non-spike TCR breadth did not differ much between vaccine and placebo recipients.

For this clone: Its cognate antigen is unknown.

The table came from immunoSEQ multiplex PCR; TCRdb's copy has only in-frame clones and leaves some out. In the table there are tens of thousands of clones, approximately 83% of which are singletons. Germline-derived CDR1 and CDR2 are KGHSH and LQKENI. V was shortened by 3 bases and J by 0 bases, with 8 bases between the two germline ends. The CDR3 length is 15 residues. The chain recombines TRBV18 with TRBJ1-4; D uncertain. The sample here was peripheral blood, taken after recovery from COVID-19. This receptor was obtained from a human donor who had recovered from COVID-19. CDR3: CASSPQPATNEKLFF. The CDR3 DNA reads as TGTGCCAGCTCACCTCAGCCTGCAACTAATGAAAAACTGTTTTTT.